This record covers a single T cell receptor beta chain. Its target is unknown. The data belong to a study of Tregs in tolerant kidney transplant recipients. In the study overall: A roughly 3-day belatacept mixed lymphocyte reaction, sometimes plus 5-day graft donor restimulation, preceded CD4+CD25+CD127- sorting. Recipient cells were told from donor cells by antibody staining.

The method was immunoSEQ multiplex PCR; TCRdb's version includes in-frame clones alone and lacks a portion of them. This table holds about 44,000 clones, about 95% found once. Germline CDR1 and CDR2: WNHNN and SYGVQD (reference sequence). The ends were cut back, 7 bases at V and 1 base at J, with 22 bases in the middle. CDR3 size: 18 residues. The sample was Tregs from blood cultured with allogeneic cells. The clonotype was recovered from a human donor in good health. This sequence joins TRBV10-1 and TRBJ2-2; no clear D. CDR3 nucleotide sequence: TGCGCCAGCACTCCGAAGGAGTGGTTGACGGGGAACACCGGGGAGCTGTTTTTT. This encodes CASTPKEWLTGNTGELFF.